This T cell receptor beta chain was found in a study of vaccination and CD4 T cells after COVID-19. CDR3 length: 17 residues. Germline loops: CDR1 SGHTA, CDR2 FQGNSA. The V segment lost 1 base and the J segment 0 bases; nucleotides outside the gene matches: 8. At the Johns Hopkins FTIC core, DNA taken from cultured CD4+ T cells was sequenced by way of the Oncomine TCR Beta short-read assay. MiXCR was run by TCRdb on the PCR reads, yielding one entry per CDR3 protein. The sample includes under 8,500 distinct CDR3 sequences, about two thirds seen only once; the top ten take around 15%. This clonotype was observed once. Its antigen is undetermined. As to treatment: roughly 10-day PBMC culture with coronavirus spike peptide pools or control peptides (ViraFEST assay).

The receptor comes from a human donor with COVID-19. The source material was cultured CD4+ T cells from blood, sampled after SARS-CoV-2 vaccination. This chain uses TRBV7-2 with TRBJ1-2, with TRBD1 identical over 7 bases. CDR3 residues: CASSLETGTAANYGYTF. CDR3 coding DNA: TGTGCCAGCAGCTTAGAGACCGGGACAGCAGCTAACTATGGCTACACCTTC.